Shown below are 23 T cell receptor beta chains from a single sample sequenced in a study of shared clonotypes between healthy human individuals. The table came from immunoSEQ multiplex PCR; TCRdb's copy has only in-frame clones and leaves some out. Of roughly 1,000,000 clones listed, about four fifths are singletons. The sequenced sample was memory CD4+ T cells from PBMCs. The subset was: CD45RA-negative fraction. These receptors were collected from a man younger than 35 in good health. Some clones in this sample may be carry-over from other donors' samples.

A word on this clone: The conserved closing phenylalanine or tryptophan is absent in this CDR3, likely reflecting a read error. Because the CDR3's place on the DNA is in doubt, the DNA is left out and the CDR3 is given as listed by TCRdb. The CDR3 loop reads CASGLPSG. This chain connects TRBV23-1 to TRBJ2-7; the table names TRBD2, a call not compared with the DNA. TRBV23-1 is identified as an open reading frame with a role that is uncertain. The CDR3 has 8 amino acids, counting both end residues.

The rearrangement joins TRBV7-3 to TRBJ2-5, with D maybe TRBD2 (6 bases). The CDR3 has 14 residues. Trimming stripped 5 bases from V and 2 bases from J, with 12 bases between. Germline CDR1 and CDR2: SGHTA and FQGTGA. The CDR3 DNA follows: TGTGCCAGCAGCCCAGGTAGCGGACAAGAGACCCAGTACTTC. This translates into CASSPGSGQETQYF.

The CDR3 loop reads CASNSLSWVPHQETQYF. Written as DNA, the CDR3 is TGTGCCAGCAACTCCCTATCGTGGGTCCCACACCAAGAGACCCAGTACTTC. The rearrangement uses TRBV28 and TRBJ2-5; no reliable D call. This CDR3 contains 17 residues. V was cut by 7 bases and J by 0 bases, with 21 bases left in between. CDR1 and CDR2 from the germline V gene are MDHEN and SYDVKM.

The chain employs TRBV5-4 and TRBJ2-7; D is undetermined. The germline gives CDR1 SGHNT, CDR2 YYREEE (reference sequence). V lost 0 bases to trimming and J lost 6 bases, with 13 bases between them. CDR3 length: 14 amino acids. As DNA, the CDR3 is TGTGCCAGCAGCTTGGTGCAATGGAAGGGCGAGCAGTACTTC. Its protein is CASSLVQWKGEQYF.

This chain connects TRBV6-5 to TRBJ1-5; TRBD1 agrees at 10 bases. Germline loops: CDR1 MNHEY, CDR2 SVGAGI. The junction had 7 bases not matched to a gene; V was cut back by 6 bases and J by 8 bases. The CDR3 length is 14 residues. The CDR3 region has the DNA TGTGCCAGCAGGGGGACAGGGGTGAGGGAGCCCCAGCATTTT. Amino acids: CASRGTGVREPQHF.

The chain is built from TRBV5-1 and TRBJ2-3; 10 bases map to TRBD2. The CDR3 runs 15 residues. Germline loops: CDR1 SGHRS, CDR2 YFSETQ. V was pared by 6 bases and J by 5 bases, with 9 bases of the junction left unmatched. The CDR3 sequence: CASMVTAGGIDTQYF. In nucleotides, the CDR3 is TGCGCCAGCATGGTCACAGCGGGAGGGATAGATACGCAGTATTTT.

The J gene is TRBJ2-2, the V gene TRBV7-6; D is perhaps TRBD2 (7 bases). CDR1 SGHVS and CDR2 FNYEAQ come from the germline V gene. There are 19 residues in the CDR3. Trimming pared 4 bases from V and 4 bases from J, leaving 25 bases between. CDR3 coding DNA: TGTGCCAGCAGCTCCCCGCGGGAGAGAGGGGGATTGTTCACCGGGGAGCTGTTTTTT. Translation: CASSSPRERGGLFTGELFF.

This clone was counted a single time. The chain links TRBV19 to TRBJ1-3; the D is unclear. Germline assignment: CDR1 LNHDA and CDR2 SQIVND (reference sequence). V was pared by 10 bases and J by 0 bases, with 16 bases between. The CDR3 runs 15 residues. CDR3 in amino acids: CATIASGFSGNTIYF. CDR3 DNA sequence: TGTGCCACCATAGCTTCAGGCTTCTCTGGAAACACCATATATTTT.

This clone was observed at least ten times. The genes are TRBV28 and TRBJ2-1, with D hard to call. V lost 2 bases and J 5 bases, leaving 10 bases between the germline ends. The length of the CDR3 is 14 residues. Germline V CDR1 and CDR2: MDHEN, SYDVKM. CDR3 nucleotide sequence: TGTGCCAGCAGTTTAGTTTCCAGGCACAATGAGCAGTTCTTC. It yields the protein CASSLVSRHNEQFF.

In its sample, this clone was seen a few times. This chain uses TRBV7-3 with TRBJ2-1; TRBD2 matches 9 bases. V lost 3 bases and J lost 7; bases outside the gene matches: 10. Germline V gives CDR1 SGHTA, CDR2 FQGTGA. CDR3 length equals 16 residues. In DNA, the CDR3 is TGTGCCAGCAGCTTTAATGGGGCGGGAGGGTTAAATGAGCAGTTCTTC. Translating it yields CASSFNGAGGLNEQFF.

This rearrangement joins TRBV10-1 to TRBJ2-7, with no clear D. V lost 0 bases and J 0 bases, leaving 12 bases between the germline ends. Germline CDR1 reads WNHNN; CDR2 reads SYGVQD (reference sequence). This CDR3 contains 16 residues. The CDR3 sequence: CASSESTRVSSYEQYF. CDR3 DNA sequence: TGCGCCAGCAGTGAGTCGACTCGGGTCAGCTCCTACGAGCAGTACTTC.

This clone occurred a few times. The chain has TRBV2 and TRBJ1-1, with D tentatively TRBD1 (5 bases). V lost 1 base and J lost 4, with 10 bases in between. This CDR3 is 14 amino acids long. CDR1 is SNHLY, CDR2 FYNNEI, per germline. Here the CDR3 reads CASSEEGAGTEAFF. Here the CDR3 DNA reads TGTGCCAGCAGTGAAGAAGGGGCCGGCACTGAAGCTTTCTTT.

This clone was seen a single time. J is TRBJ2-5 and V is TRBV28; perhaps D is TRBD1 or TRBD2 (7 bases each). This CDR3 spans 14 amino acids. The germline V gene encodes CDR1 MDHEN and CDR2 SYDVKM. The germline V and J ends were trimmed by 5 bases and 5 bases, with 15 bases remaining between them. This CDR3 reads CASSPGGASETQYF. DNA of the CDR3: TGTGCCAGCAGTCCAGGGGGGGCGAGTGAGACCCAGTACTTC.

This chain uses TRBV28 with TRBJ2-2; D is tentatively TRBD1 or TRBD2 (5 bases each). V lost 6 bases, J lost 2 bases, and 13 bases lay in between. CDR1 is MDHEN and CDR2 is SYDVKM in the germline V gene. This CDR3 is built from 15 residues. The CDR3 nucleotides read TGTGCCAGCAGCCCAGGGACGGTTAACACCGGGGAGCTGTTTTTT. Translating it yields CASSPGTVNTGELFF.

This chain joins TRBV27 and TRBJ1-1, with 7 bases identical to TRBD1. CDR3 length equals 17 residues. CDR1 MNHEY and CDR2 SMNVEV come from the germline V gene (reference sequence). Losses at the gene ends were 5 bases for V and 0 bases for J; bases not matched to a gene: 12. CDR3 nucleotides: TGTGCCAGCAGTCCCTCTCTCTGGACAGGAGTGAACACTGAAGCTTTCTTT. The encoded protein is CASSPSLWTGVNTEAFF.

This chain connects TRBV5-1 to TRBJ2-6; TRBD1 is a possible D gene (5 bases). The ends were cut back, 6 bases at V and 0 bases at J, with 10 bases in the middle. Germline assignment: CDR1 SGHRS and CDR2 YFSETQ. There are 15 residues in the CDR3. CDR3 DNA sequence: TGCGCCAGCACCGAAGACAGCTCTGGGGCCAACGTCCTGACTTTC. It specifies CASTEDSSGANVLTF.

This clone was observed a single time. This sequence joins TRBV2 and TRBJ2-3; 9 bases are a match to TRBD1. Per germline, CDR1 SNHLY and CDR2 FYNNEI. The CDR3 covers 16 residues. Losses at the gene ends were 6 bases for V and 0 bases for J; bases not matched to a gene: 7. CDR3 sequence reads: CASSNRGPASTDTQYF. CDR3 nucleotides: TGTGCCAGCAGCAACAGGGGGCCAGCTAGCACAGATACGCAGTATTTT.

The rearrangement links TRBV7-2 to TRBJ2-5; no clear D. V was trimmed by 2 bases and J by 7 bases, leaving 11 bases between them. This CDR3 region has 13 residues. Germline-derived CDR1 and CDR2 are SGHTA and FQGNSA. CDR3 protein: CASSLITWGTQYF. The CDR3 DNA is TGTGCCAGCAGCTTAATTACTTGGGGGACCCAGTACTTC.

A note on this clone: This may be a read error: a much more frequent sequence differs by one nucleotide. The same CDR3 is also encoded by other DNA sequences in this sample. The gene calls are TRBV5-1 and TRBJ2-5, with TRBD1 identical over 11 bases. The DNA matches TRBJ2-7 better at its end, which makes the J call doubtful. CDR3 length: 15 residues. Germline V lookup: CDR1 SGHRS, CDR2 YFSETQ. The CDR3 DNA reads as TGCGCCAGCAGCTCCTCCGGGACAGGGGGCTACGAGCAGTACTTC. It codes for CASSSSGTGGYEQYF.

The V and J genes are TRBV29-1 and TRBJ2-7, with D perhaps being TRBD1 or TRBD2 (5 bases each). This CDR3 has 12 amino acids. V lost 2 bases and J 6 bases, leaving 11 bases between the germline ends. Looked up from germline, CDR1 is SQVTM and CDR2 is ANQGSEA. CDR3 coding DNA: TGCAGCGTTGAATTATCGGGGCCCGAGCAGTACTTC. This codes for CSVELSGPEQYF.

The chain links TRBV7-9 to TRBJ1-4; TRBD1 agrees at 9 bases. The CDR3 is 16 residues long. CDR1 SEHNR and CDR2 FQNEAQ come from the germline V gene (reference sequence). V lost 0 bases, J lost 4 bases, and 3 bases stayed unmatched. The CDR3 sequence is CASSLAMGQGNEKLFF. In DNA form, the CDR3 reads TGTGCCAGCAGCTTAGCTATGGGACAGGGTAATGAAAAACTGTTTTTT.

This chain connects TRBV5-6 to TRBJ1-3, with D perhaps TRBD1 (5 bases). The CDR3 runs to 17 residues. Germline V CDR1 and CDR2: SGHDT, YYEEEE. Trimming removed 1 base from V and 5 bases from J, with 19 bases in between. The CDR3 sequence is CASSLRGLGSIRNTIYF. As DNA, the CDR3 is TGTGCCAGCAGCTTGAGGGGCCTGGGCAGTATACGAAACACCATATATTTT. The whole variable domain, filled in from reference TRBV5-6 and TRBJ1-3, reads DAGVTQSPTHLIKTRGQQVTLRCSPKSGHDTVSWYQQALGQGPQFIFQYYEEEERQRGNFPDRFSGHQFPNYSSELNVNALLLGDSALYLCASSLRGLGSIRNTIYFGEGSWLTVV.

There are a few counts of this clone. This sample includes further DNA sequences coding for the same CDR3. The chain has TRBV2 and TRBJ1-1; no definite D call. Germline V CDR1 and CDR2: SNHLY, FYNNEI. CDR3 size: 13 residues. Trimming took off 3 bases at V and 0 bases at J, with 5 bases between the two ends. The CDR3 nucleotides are TGTGCCAGCAGTGAGGACCTGAACACTGAAGCTTTCTTT. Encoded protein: CASSEDLNTEAFF.